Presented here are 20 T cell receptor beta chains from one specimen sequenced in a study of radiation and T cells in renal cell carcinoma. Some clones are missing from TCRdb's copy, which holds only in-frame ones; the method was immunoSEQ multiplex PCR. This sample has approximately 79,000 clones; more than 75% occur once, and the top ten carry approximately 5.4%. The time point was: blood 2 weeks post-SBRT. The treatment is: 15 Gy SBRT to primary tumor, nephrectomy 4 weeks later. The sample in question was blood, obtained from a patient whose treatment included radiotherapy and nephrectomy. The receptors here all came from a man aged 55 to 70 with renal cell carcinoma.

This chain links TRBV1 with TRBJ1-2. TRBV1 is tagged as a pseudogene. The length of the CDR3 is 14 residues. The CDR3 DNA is TGCACCAGCAGCCAATGCACGGAGCAGGATGGCTACACCTTC. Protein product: CTSSQCTEQDGYTF.

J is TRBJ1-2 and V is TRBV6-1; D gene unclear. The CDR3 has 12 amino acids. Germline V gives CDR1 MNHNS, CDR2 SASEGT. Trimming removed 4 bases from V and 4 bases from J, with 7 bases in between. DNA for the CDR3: TGTGCCAGCAGTGCTGACCTCTATGGCTACACCTTC. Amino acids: CASSADLYGYTF.

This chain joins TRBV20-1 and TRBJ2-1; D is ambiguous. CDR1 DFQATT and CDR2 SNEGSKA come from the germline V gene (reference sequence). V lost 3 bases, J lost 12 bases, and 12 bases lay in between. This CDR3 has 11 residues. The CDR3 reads CSASPDQGQFF. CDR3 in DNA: TGCAGTGCTAGTCCCGACCAAGGGCAGTTCTTC.

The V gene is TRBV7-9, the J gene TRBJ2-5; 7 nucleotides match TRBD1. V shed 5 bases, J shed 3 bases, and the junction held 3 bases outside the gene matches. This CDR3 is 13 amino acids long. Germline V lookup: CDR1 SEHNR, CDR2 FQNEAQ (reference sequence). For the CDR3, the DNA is TGTGCCAGCAGCCCGGGGACAGAAGAGACCCAGTACTTC. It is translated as CASSPGTEETQYF.

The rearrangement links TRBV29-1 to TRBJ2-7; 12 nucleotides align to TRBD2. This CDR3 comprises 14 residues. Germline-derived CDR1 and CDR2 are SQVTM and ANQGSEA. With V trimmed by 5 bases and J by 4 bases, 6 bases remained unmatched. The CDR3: CSVLLAGGPYEQYF. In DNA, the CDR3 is TGCAGCGTTCTGCTAGCGGGAGGGCCTTACGAGCAGTACTTC.

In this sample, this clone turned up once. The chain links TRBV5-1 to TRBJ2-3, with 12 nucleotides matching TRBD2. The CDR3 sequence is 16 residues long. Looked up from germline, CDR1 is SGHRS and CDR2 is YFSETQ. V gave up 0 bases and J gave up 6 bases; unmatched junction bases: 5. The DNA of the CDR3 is TGCGCCAGCAGCTTGGAGGGGACTAGCGGGTGGGATACGCAGTATTTT. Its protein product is CASSLEGTSGWDTQYF.

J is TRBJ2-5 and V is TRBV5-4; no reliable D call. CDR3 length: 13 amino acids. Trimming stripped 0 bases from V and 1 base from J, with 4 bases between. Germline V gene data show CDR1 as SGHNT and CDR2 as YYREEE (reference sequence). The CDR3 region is CASSLVSQETQYF. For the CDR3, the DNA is TGTGCCAGCAGCTTGGTGAGCCAAGAGACCCAGTACTTC.

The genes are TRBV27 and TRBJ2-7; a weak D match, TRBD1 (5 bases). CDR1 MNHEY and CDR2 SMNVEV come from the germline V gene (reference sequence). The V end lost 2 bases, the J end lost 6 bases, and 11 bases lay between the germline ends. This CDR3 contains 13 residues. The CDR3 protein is CASSLVYRTEQYF. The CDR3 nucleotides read TGTGCCAGCAGTTTAGTGTACAGGACCGAGCAGTACTTC.

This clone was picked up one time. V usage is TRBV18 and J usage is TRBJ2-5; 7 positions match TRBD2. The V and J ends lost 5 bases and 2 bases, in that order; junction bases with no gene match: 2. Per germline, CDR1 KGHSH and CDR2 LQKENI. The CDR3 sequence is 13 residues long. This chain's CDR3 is CASSASGQETQYF. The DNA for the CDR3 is TGTGCCAGCTCAGCTAGCGGACAAGAGACCCAGTACTTC.

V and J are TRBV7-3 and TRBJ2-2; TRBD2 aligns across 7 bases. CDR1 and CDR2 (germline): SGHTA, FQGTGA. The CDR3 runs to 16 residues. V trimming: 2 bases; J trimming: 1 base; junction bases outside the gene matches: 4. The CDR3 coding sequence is TGTGCCAGCAGCTTATTCCTAGCGGAGAACACCGGGGAGCTGTTTTTT. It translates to CASSLFLAENTGELFF. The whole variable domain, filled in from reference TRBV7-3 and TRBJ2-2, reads GAGVSQTPSNKVTEKGKYVELRCDPISGHTALYWYRQSLGQGPEFLIYFQGTGAADDSGLPNDRFFAVRPEGSVSTLKIQRTERGDSAVYLCASSLFLAENTGELFFGEGSRLTVL.

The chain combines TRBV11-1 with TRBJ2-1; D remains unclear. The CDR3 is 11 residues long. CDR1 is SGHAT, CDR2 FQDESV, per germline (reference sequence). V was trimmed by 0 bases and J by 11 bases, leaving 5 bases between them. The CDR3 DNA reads TGTGCCAGCAGCTTAGCGAGACAGCAGTTCTTC. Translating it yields CASSLARQQFF.

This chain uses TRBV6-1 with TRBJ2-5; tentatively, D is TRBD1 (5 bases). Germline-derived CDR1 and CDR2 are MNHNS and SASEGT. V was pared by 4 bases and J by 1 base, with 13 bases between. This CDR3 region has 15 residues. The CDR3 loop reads CASSVGPGAQETQYF. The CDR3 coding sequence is TGTGCCAGCAGTGTGGGGCCAGGAGCCCAAGAGACCCAGTACTTC.

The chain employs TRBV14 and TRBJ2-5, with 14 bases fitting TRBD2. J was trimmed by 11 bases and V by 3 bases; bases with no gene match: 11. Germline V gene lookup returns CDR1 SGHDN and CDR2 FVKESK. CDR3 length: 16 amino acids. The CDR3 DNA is TGTGCCAGCAGCCAGCGGGGACTAGCGGGAGTTTATGAGCAGTACTTC. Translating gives CASSQRGLAGVYEQYF.

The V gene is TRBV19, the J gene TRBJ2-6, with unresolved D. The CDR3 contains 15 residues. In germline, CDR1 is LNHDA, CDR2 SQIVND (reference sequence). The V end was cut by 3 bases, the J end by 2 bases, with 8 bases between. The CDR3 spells CASSMTTAGANVLTF. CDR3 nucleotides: TGTGCCAGTAGTATGACGACCGCTGGGGCCAACGTCCTGACTTTC.

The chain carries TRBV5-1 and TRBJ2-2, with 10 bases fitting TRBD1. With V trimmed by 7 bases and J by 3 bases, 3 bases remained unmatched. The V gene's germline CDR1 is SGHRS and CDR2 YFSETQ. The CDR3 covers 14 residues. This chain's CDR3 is CASGGQGYTGELFF. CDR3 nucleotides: TGCGCCAGCGGGGGACAGGGGTACACCGGGGAGCTGTTTTTT.

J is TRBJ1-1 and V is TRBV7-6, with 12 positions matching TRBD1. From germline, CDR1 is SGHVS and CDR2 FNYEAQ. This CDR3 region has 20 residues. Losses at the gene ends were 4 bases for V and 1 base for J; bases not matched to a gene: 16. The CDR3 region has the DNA TGTGCCAGCAGCTCCCGTCGTAGCTTACCGGGACAGGGGGCGAACACTGAAGCTTTCTTT. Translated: CASSSRRSLPGQGANTEAFF. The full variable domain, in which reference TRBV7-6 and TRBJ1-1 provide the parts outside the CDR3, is GAGVSQSPRYKVTKRGQDVALRCDPISGHVSLYWYRQALGQGPEFLTYFNYEAQQDKSGLPNDRFSAERPEGSISTLTIQRTEQRDSAMYRCASSSRRSLPGQGANTEAFFGQGTRLTVV.

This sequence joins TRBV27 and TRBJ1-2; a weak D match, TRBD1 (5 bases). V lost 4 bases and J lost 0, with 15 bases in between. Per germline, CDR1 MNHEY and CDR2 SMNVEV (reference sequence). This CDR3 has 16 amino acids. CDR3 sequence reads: CASSSRQTRPNYGYTF. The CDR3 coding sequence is TGTGCCAGCAGTTCCCGACAGACCCGGCCTAACTATGGCTACACCTTC.

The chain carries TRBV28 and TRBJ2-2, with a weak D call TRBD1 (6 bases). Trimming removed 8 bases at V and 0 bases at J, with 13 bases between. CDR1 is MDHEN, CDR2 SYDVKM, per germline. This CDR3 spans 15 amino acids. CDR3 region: CASGTYPTNTGELFF. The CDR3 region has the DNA TGTGCCAGCGGGACATACCCCACGAACACCGGGGAGCTGTTTTTT.

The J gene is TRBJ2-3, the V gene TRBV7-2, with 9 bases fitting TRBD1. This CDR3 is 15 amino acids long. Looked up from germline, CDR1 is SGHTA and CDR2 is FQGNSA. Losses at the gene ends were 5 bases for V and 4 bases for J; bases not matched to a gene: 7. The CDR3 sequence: CASSGRDREADTQYF. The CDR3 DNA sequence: TGTGCCAGCAGCGGGCGGGACAGGGAGGCAGATACGCAGTATTTT.

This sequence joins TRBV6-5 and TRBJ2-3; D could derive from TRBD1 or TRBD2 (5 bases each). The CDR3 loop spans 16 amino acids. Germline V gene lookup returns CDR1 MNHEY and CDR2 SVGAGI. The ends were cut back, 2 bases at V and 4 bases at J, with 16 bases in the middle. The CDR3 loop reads CASSYPGPNGPDTQYF. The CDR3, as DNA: TGTGCCAGCAGTTACCCGGGACCAAACGGCCCAGATACGCAGTATTTT.